This is a list of T cell receptor beta chains from one sample in a study of T cell repertoires in cytomegalovirus infection. MiXCR was run by TCRdb on the reads, yielding one entry per CDR3 protein. The sample holds approximately 500,000 distinct CDR3 sequences, about 17% seen once. Material for sequencing was CD8+ T cells from PBMCs. The receptors come from a human donor in good health (CMV status not recorded). Some clones in this sample may be carry-over from other donors' samples. Both conserved end residues are part of each CDR3. D genes are given only for firm matches. For some rows the clone size is stated as once, few or many, or as a class when expanded; others skip it.

size: .
D: TRBD1
J: TRBJ1-2
V: TRBV7-6
CDR3: CASSTRQGPYGYTF
DNA: TGTGCCAGCAGCACCCGACAGGGCCCCTATGGCTACACCTTC

size: few
D: TRBD1
J: TRBJ2-7
V: TRBV6-5
CDR3: CASSPLGRGHEQYF
DNA: TGTGCCAGCAGTCCCCTGGGCAGGGGGCATGAGCAGTACTTC

size: few
D: TRBD2
J: TRBJ2-3
V: TRBV28
CDR3: CASSSRGLAGVGTDTQYF
DNA: TGTGCCAGCAGTTCCAGAGGACTAGCGGGGGTGGGCACAGATACGCAGTATTTT

size: .
D: .
J: TRBJ2-2
V: TRBV7-9
CDR3: CASSLARTLNTGELFF
DNA: TGTGCCAGCAGCTTAGCTCGGACACTCAACACCGGGGAGCTGTTTTTT

size: .
D: .
J: TRBJ2-1
V: TRBV6-4
CDR3: CASSDSKHNEQFF
DNA: TGTGCCAGCAGTGACTCGAAGCACAATGAGCAGTTCTTC

size: .
D: .
J: TRBJ1-5
V: TRBV15
CDR3: CATSRESREGNQPQHF
DNA: TGTGCCACCAGCAGAGAGAGCAGGGAAGGCAATCAGCCCCAGCATTTT

size: .
D: .
J: TRBJ1-1
V: TRBV5-4
CDR3: CSSSLVTEMEAFF
DNA: TGTTCCAGCAGCTTGGTTACGGAGATGGAAGCTTTCTTT

size: .
D: TRBD1
J: TRBJ1-4
V: TRBV19
CDR3: CASSIVYRGKEKLFF
DNA: TGTGCCAGTAGTATCGTCTACAGGGGAAAAGAAAAACTGTTTTTT

size: many
D: TRBD2
J: TRBJ2-1
V: TRBV2
CDR3: CASSAGLAGGYNEQFF
DNA: TGTGCCAGCAGTGCCGGACTAGCGGGGGGTTACAATGAGCAGTTCTTC

size: .
D: .
J: TRBJ1-6
V: TRBV20-1
CDR3: CSARLQELGNSPLHF
DNA: TGCAGTGCTAGGCTCCAGGAGTTAGGGAATTCACCCCTCCACTTT

size: many
D: .
J: TRBJ2-2
V: TRBV12-3/TRBV12-4
CDR3: CASSFSRSSGELFF
DNA: TGTGCCAGCAGTTTCTCCCGGAGTTCTGGGGAGCTGTTTTTT

size: .
D: .
J: TRBJ1-1
V: TRBV20-1
CDR3: CGALEWNTEAFF
DNA: TGCGGTGCCCTCGAATGGAACACTGAAGCTTTCTTT

size: once
D: .
J: TRBJ1-1
V: TRBV9
CDR3: CASSYASGREAFF
DNA: TGTGCCAGCAGCTATGCCTCGGGACGGGAAGCTTTCTTT

size: .
D: .
J: TRBJ1-1
V: TRBV29-1
CDR3: CSVARANTEAFF
DNA: TGCAGCGTTGCCCGGGCGAACACTGAAGCTTTCTTT

size: few
D: .
J: TRBJ1-1
V: TRBV5-1
CDR3: CASSGSGAAFF
DNA: TGCGCCAGCAGCGGGTCGGGTGCAGCTTTCTTT

size: few
D: TRBD2
J: TRBJ2-7
V: TRBV7-3
CDR3: CASSPTGGDEQYF
DNA: TGTGCCAGCAGCCCCACCGGGGGGGACGAGCAGTACTTC

size: many
D: .
J: TRBJ2-1
V: TRBV7-9
CDR3: CASSSKRSYGNEQFF
DNA: TGTGCCAGCAGCTCTAAGCGTTCCTACGGCAATGAGCAGTTCTTC

size: few
D: TRBD1
J: TRBJ2-5
V: TRBV20-1
CDR3: CSARGGEGALQQETQYF
DNA: TGCAGTGCTAGAGGAGGCGAGGGGGCGCTACAACAAGAGACCCAGTACTTC

size: few
D: .
J: TRBJ2-1
V: TRBV5-1
CDR3: CASSLTDRENEQFF
DNA: TGCGCCAGCAGCTTAACGGACCGAGAAAATGAGCAGTTCTTC

size: many
D: TRBD2
J: TRBJ2-3
V: TRBV7-9
CDR3: CASSYRTSGGSTDTQYF
DNA: TGTGCCAGCAGCTACCGGACTAGCGGGGGTAGCACAGATACGCAGTATTTT

size: .
D: .
J: TRBJ2-7
V: TRBV20-1
CDR3: CSASIRGIYEQYF
DNA: TGCAGTGCTAGTATACGGGGGATCTACGAGCAGTACTTC

size: .
D: TRBD2
J: TRBJ2-3
V: TRBV29-1
CDR3: CSAPGLVSTDTQYF
DNA: TGCAGCGCCCCGGGACTAGTGTCGACAGATACGCAGTATTTT

size: .
D: .
J: TRBJ2-1
V: TRBV4-1
CDR3: CASSQESQWVGEQFF
DNA: TGCGCCAGCAGCCAAGAAAGTCAGTGGGTGGGGGAGCAGTTCTTC

size: .
D: .
J: TRBJ1-5
V: TRBV19
CDR3: CASSMRVQPQHF
DNA: TGTGCCAGTAGTATGAGGGTTCAGCCCCAGCATTTT

size: few
D: TRBD1
J: TRBJ1-2
V: TRBV6-5
CDR3: CASSNRGLYGYTF
DNA: TGTGCCAGCAGTAACAGGGGTCTCTATGGCTACACCTTC

size: many
D: .
J: TRBJ1-1
V: TRBV3-1
CDR3: CASSQGQNTEAFF
DNA: TGTGCCAGCAGCCAAGGACAGAACACTGAAGCTTTCTTT

size: many
D: .
J: TRBJ1-6
V: TRBV7-6
CDR3: CASSSRQSDSPLHF
DNA: TGTGCCAGCAGCTCCCGGCAGAGTGATTCACCCCTCCACTTT

size: few
D: TRBD2
J: TRBJ2-3
V: TRBV27
CDR3: CASSPQRDQTDTQYF
DNA: TGTGCCAGCAGTCCCCAGCGGGATCAGACCGATACGCAGTATTTT

size: .
D: .
J: TRBJ2-5
V: TRBV11-2
CDR3: CASSSRHGNRETQYF
DNA: TGTGCCAGCAGCTCGCGACATGGGAATAGGGAGACCCAGTACTTC

size: few
D: .
J: TRBJ2-1
V: TRBV29-1
CDR3: CSVVTDGYEQFF
DNA: TGCAGCGTTGTTACAGATGGCTATGAGCAGTTCTTC

size: .
D: .
J: TRBJ2-7
V: TRBV7-9
CDR3: CASSSSEGYEQYF
DNA: TGTGCCAGCAGCTCTAGCGAGGGATACGAGCAGTACTTC

size: .
D: .
J: TRBJ2-6
V: TRBV6-2/TRBV6-3
CDR3: CASSRGPNVLTF
DNA: TGTGCCAGCAGCCGGGGCCCCAACGTCCTGACTTTC

size: once
D: TRBD1
J: TRBJ1-2
V: TRBV19
CDR3: CASSTLQGNYGYTF
DNA: TGTGCCAGTAGCACGTTACAGGGGAACTATGGATACACCTTC

size: .
D: TRBD1
J: TRBJ1-1
V: TRBV5-6
CDR3: CASSLRDRVVEAFF
DNA: TGTGCCAGCAGCTTACGGGACAGGGTCGTTGAAGCTTTCTTT

size: many
D: .
J: TRBJ2-5
V: TRBV7-3
CDR3: CASSPLGSEETQYF
DNA: TGTGCCAGCAGCCCCCTCGGAAGCGAAGAGACCCAGTACTTC

size: few
D: .
J: TRBJ2-1
V: TRBV15
CDR3: CATSRDHPALSSYNEQFF
DNA: TGTGCCACCAGCAGAGATCACCCAGCCTTGAGCTCCTACAATGAGCAGTTCTTC